Sequencing of this T cell receptor beta chain was carried out in a study of T cells in localized non-small cell lung cancer. Findings of the study overall: The study linked higher blood T cell density to longer overall survival. Adjacent lung exhibited a median of 57 among the 100 most abundant tumor clones. Adjacent uninvolved lung had the highest clonality, suggesting focused antigen responses.

Sequencing was performed with immunoSEQ multiplex PCR; in TCRdb, only in-frame clones are kept and a portion is missing. Altogether about 61,000 clones are present, about 87% being singletons, with the ten largest covering around 20%. The CDR3 is made up of 15 amino acids. Germline lookup yields CDR1 SGDLS and CDR2 YYNGEE. V lost 3 bases and J 0 bases, leaving 12 bases between the germline ends. Only a few counts were recorded for this clone. The target antigen is unknown. The chain recombines TRBV9 with TRBJ1-1; TRBD1 is a possible D gene (6 bases). The TCR originated in a man aged 35 to 69 with stage I squamous cell lung carcinoma. This sample comprised peripheral blood, obtained before any cancer treatment. Written as DNA, the CDR3 is TGTGCCAGCAGCGCCCCCGGGACACTGAACACTGAAGCTTTCTTT. As protein: CASSAPGTLNTEAFF.